These T cell receptor beta chains were read from a single sample in a study of blood T cell repertoires in COVID-19. Repertoires were generated with immunoSEQ multiplex PCR, while TCRdb's copy carries only in-frame clones and drops some. The sample carries fewer than 350,000 clones, 75% to 90% recorded once. The specimen sequenced was PBMCs or T cells enriched from blood (not recorded which). These receptor sequences come from a man in his thirties or forties who had recovered from COVID-19. Both conserved end residues are part of each CDR3. Fields, in order: D gene, clone size, J gene, V gene, CDR3 DNA, CDR3 protein. A D gene is named only where the DNA matches it firmly. Where a row states a size, it is once, few, many or the class of an expanded clone; other rows omit it.

>TRBD2|.|TRBJ2-1|TRBV5-1
TGCGCCAGCAGCTTGGCCATGACTAGCGGGGGTGTCAATGAGCAGTTCTTC
CASSLAMTSGGVNEQFF
>TRBD1|.|TRBJ2-7|TRBV4-2
TGTGCCAGCAGCCCCGGGACAGGGATCTACGAGCAGTACTTC
CASSPGTGIYEQYF
>.|once|TRBJ2-5|TRBV5-4
TGTGCCAGCAGCTTGGTAGAGAGAGAGACCCAGTACTTC
CASSLVERETQYF
>.|.|TRBJ1-2|TRBV3-1/TRBV3-2
TGTGCCAGCAGATCGGCAGGCAACTATGGCTACACCTTC
CASRSAGNYGYTF
>.|.|TRBJ1-2|TRBV5-8
TGTGCCAGCAGATTGACCGGGACATCCTATGGCTACACCTTC
CASRLTGTSYGYTF
>TRBD1|.|TRBJ1-4|TRBV6-7
TGTGCCAGCAGTTACCAGGGGACAGATACAACTAATGAAAAACTGTTTTTT
CASSYQGTDTTNEKLFF
>TRBD1|.|TRBJ2-3|TRBV3-1/TRBV3-2
TGTGCCAGCAGCCTAAGTACGGGACAGGGATTGGATACGCAGTATTTT
CASSLSTGQGLDTQYF
>.|.|TRBJ2-3|TRBV11-3
TGTGCCAGCAGCTCCCCGGCGGGGTATGGCACAGATACGCAGTATTTT
CASSSPAGYGTDTQYF
>.|.|TRBJ2-6|TRBV12-2
TGTGCAAGTCGCTTAGCGGGTCTAGCGAGAGCGTCTGGGGCCAACGTCCTGACTTTC
CASRLAGLARASGANVLTF
>.|.|TRBJ1-2|TRBV9
TGTGCCAGCAGCCGGGGTGTAGATTTTGCCTACACCTTC
CASSRGVDFAYTF
>.|once|TRBJ2-1|TRBV5-5
TGTGCCAGCAGCAACATTCATTACAATGAGCAGTTCTTC
CASSNIHYNEQFF
>TRBD1|.|TRBJ2-7|TRBV7-8
TGTGCCAGCAGCCCTCAGGACAGGGTGGAGTTC
CASSPQDRVEF
>.|many|TRBJ1-3|TRBV4-3
TGCGCCAGCAGCCACCGCTGGAGGCAGTACTCTGGAAACACCATATATTTT
CASSHRWRQYSGNTIYF
>.|.|TRBJ1-1|TRBV7-8
TGTGCCAGCAGCGGAAGAGGAGTGACCATTGAAGCTTTCTTT
CASSGRGVTIEAFF
>.|few|TRBJ2-1|TRBV18
TGTGCCAGCTCACCAGAACAGGCCTACAATGAGCAGTTCTTC
CASSPEQAYNEQFF
>.|.|TRBJ2-2|TRBV11-2
TGTGCCAGCACCCGCGACAGCGCGAACACCGGGGAGCTGTTTTTT
CASTRDSANTGELFF
>.|.|TRBJ1-1|TRBV3-1/TRBV3-2
TGTGCCAGCAGCCTTCAACAGGGGAACACTGAAGCTTTCTTT
CASSLQQGNTEAFF
>.|once|TRBJ1-4|TRBV6-5
TGTGCCAGCAGGGCCAGGGATGGCGGAAAACTGTTTTTT
CASRARDGGKLFF
>.|.|TRBJ2-7|TRBV7-3
TGTGCCAGCAGCTTAGGGGCGTCCTACGAGCAGTACTTC
CASSLGASYEQYF
>.|.|TRBJ1-1|TRBV5-1
TGCGCCAGCAGCTTGGAGGCAGGCCCGAACACTGAAGCTTTCTTT
CASSLEAGPNTEAFF
>.|.|TRBJ2-5|TRBV29-1
TGCAGCGTTGATAACAGGGAAGAGACCCAGTACTTC
CSVDNREETQYF
>TRBD1|once|TRBJ1-1|TRBV7-2
TGTGCCAGCAGCGCCCGGACAGGGACCTACACTGAAGCTTTCTTT
CASSARTGTYTEAFF
>TRBD1|.|TRBJ1-2|TRBV9
TGTGCCAGCAGCGTAGGACAGGGGATTGGGGGCTATGGCTACACCTTC
CASSVGQGIGGYGYTF
>TRBD2|.|TRBJ2-7|TRBV6-5
TGTGCCAGCAGTACCGTAGCGGGGGAATCCTACGAGCAGTACTTC
CASSTVAGESYEQYF
>.|few|TRBJ1-1|TRBV5-1
TGCGCCAGCAGCTTGGCCAGGGGCTCCACTGAAGCTTTCTTT
CASSLARGSTEAFF
>.|.|TRBJ2-1|TRBV2
TGTGCCAGCATGGGGACAAGGAGAAGCAATGAGCAGTTCTTC
CASMGTRRSNEQFF
>TRBD2|once|TRBJ2-3|TRBV13
TGTGCCAGCAGCCCCCCAGCGGGGGACGCTAGCACAGATACGCAGTATTTT
CASSPPAGDASTDTQYF
>TRBD2|.|TRBJ2-1|TRBV2
TGTGCCAGCAGCCAGACTAGCGGGGGTGTTTATGAGCAGTTCTTC
CASSQTSGGVYEQFF
>TRBD1|.|TRBJ1-6|TRBV6-5
TGTGCCAGCATACAGGGGTTAGGTGGTTCACCCCTCCACTTT
CASIQGLGGSPLHF
>.|.|TRBJ1-5|TRBV7-8
TGTGCCAGCAGCTTAGATCGGTTCGATCAGCCCCAGCATTTT
CASSLDRFDQPQHF
>.|once|TRBJ1-1|TRBV15
TGTGCCACCAGCGGTCCGTCCGAGGGGGACACTGAAGCTTTCTTT
CATSGPSEGDTEAFF
>.|.|TRBJ2-3|TRBV7-3
TGTGCCAGCAGCTTAACCCAGTCAGATACGCAGTATTTT
CASSLTQSDTQYF
>TRBD2|.|TRBJ2-3|TRBV7-3
TGTGCCAGCAGCGTACTAGCGGGGCCCGGGAATACGCAGTATTTT
CASSVLAGPGNTQYF
>TRBD1|.|TRBJ2-5|TRBV7-9
TGTGCCAGCAGCAGACCGACAGGGATTGTCCAGTACTTC
CASSRPTGIVQYF
>.|.|TRBJ1-2|TRBV3-1/TRBV3-2
TGTGCCAGCAGCCAGACGGACATTCTGGGCTACACCTTC
CASSQTDILGYTF
>.|.|TRBJ1-1|TRBV2
TGTGCCAGCAGTGACAGATTTATTTTGAACACTGAAGCTTTCTTT
CASSDRFILNTEAFF
>.|.|TRBJ2-2|TRBV4-2
TGTGCCAGCAGCCAATCAACGGGTGAGACCGGGGAGCTGTTTTTT
CASSQSTGETGELFF
>TRBD1|.|TRBJ1-2|TRBV19
TGTGCCAGTAGTGCACGGACAGGGATCAACCCCTATGGCTACACCTTC
CASSARTGINPYGYTF
>.|.|TRBJ1-5|TRBV6-5
TGTGCCAGCAGGGGGGGTGCCAGCCAGCCCCAGCATTTT
CASRGGASQPQHF
>.|.|TRBJ1-2|TRBV29-1
TGCAGCGTTGAAGATCTGGCAGCTAACTATGGCTACACCTTC
CSVEDLAANYGYTF
>.|few|TRBJ1-4|TRBV7-9
TGTGCCAGCAGCTTAGCCGACAGAGTAAGCGAAAAACTGTTTTTT
CASSLADRVSEKLFF
>.|.|TRBJ1-2|TRBV11-2
TGTGCCAGCAGCTTAGAACCGGCGGGGGATCATGGCTACACCTTC
CASSLEPAGDHGYTF
>TRBD1|.|TRBJ1-2|TRBV7-2
TGTGCCAGCAGTTTTGGGACAGCTAACTATGGCTACACCTTC
CASSFGTANYGYTF
>.|.|TRBJ1-4|TRBV14
TGTGCCAGCAGCCTGCAACAGCCGGGGAATGAAAAACTGTTTTTT
CASSLQQPGNEKLFF
>.|.|TRBJ1-2|TRBV6-5
TGTGCCAGCAGCCGGGGAGGGGATCGTTATGGCTACACCTTC
CASSRGGDRYGYTF
>.|.|TRBJ1-2|TRBV3-1/TRBV3-2
TGTGCCAGCAGCCAATCAGGACAGTCCTATGGCTACACCTTC
CASSQSGQSYGYTF
>TRBD1|.|TRBJ1-2|TRBV5-1
TGCGCCAGCAGCTTGGCACAGGGGGTTTCGGGAGGCTACACCTTC
CASSLAQGVSGGYTF
>.|once|TRBJ2-6|TRBV4-3
TGCGCCAGCAGCCAAGTGGCCACCCCTGGGGCCAACGTCCTGACTTTC
CASSQVATPGANVLTF
>TRBD1|.|TRBJ2-5|TRBV5-1
TGCGCCAGCAGCCGTAACGGACAGGGGGCGGGAGAGACCCAGTACTTC
CASSRNGQGAGETQYF
>.|.|TRBJ1-3|TRBV5-4
TGTGCCAGCAACCTACAGGGTGCTGGAAACACCATATATTTT
CASNLQGAGNTIYF
>TRBD1|.|TRBJ1-2|TRBV6-1
TGTGCCAGCAGTGAAAATGTAGGGACAGGGAATGGATATGGCTACACCTTC
CASSENVGTGNGYGYTF
>TRBD2|.|TRBJ2-1|TRBV30
TGTGCCTGGAGTGGACTAGCGGGGTACAATGAGCAGTTCTTC
CAWSGLAGYNEQFF